This passage covers 32 T cell receptor beta chains from one sample sequenced in a study of T cell responses to AZD1222 COVID-19 vaccine. Clones were read by immunoSEQ multiplex PCR, and TCRdb kept only the in-frame ones, dropping some. The table records approximately 150,000 clones, around 90% of them present only once. The sample here was peripheral blood, taken 28 days after the second AZD1222 dose. Source of these receptors: an adult who received the AZD1222 COVID-19 vaccine.

This sequence joins TRBV9 and TRBJ2-3; D remains unclear. The V end was cut by 0 bases, the J end by 4 bases, with 12 bases between. The CDR3 has 15 residues. CDR1 is SGDLS and CDR2 is YYNGEE in the germline V gene. The CDR3 DNA sequence: TGTGCCAGCAGCGTAGATCCAAGTGCCCCAGATACGCAGTATTTT. As protein: CASSVDPSAPDTQYF. The whole variable domain, remainder taken from reference TRBV9 and TRBJ2-3, is DSGVTQTPKHLITATGQRVTLRCSPRSGDLSVYWYQQSLDQGLQFLIQYYNGEERAKGNILERFSAQQFPDLHSELNLSSLELGDSALYFCASSVDPSAPDTQYFGPGTRLTVL.

The chain employs TRBV5-1 and TRBJ1-1; 12 bases match TRBD1. Trimming removed 4 bases from V and 0 bases from J; junction bases left unmatched: 13. Looked up from germline, CDR1 is SGHRS and CDR2 is YFSETQ. The CDR3 loop spans 19 amino acids. The CDR3 bases are TGCGCCAGCAGCCCTGTGCCGGGGACAGGGGGCGGCATGAACACTGAAGCTTTCTTT. Amino acids: CASSPVPGTGGGMNTEAFF.

The chain carries TRBV2 and TRBJ1-3; 8 positions agree with TRBD1. Losses at the gene ends were 4 bases for V and 4 bases for J; bases not matched to a gene: 6. The germline V gene has CDR1 SNHLY and CDR2 FYNNEI. This CDR3 is built from 15 residues. CDR3 sequence reads: CASSVQGVTGNTIYF. The CDR3 DNA sequence: TGTGCCAGCAGTGTACAGGGGGTTACAGGAAACACCATATATTTT.

J is TRBJ2-3 and V is TRBV7-9; D is possibly TRBD2 (6 bases). Looked up from germline, CDR1 is SEHNR and CDR2 is FQNEAQ (reference sequence). The length of the CDR3 is 15 residues. The germline V and J ends were trimmed by 2 bases and 1 base, with 10 bases remaining between them. CDR3 in DNA: TGTGCCAGCAGCTTACGCAGGGAGGGCACAGATACGCAGTATTTT. It translates to CASSLRREGTDTQYF.

This clone has more than one count but fewer than ten. This chain links TRBV2 with TRBJ1-1; D remains ambiguous. The length of the CDR3 is 12 residues. V shed 5 bases and J shed 14 bases, with 18 bases lying between them. CDR1 is SNHLY, CDR2 FYNNEI, per germline. This CDR3 reads CASSSDLQIGFF. In DNA form, the CDR3 reads TGTGCCAGCAGTTCCGATTTACAGATCGGCTTCTTT.

Comment on this clone: At the DNA level, this CDR3 is encoded by other sequences in the same sample as well. CDR3 in amino acids: CASSLAASGLYEQYF. The CDR3 region has the DNA TGTGCCAGCAGCTTAGCAGCCAGCGGTCTCTACGAGCAGTACTTC. The V and J genes are TRBV7-6 and TRBJ2-7; a possible D gene is TRBD2 (5 bases). The V and J ends lost 0 bases and 3 bases respectively, with 12 bases between them. The CDR3 covers 15 residues. Germline assignment: CDR1 SGHVS and CDR2 FNYEAQ.

Here the CDR3 DNA reads TGTGCCAGCAGCTTAGAAGGGGGCGGGGAGCTGTTTTTT. Amino acid sequence: CASSLEGGGELFF. The chain couples TRBV7-7 to TRBJ2-2, with D perhaps TRBD1 (6 bases). The ends were cut back, 1 base at V and 7 bases at J, with 7 bases in the middle. Germline values: CDR1 SSHAT, CDR2 FNYEAQ (reference sequence). The CDR3 is made up of 13 amino acids.

The V call is TRBV6-5, the J call TRBJ2-1; D is perhaps TRBD1 (5 bases). The V end lost 0 bases, the J end lost 9 bases, and 12 bases lay between the germline ends. Germline assignment: CDR1 MNHEY and CDR2 SVGAGI. This CDR3 region has 14 residues. The CDR3 protein is CASSYSRVAPEQFF. The CDR3 DNA reads as TGTGCCAGCAGTTACTCCAGGGTAGCACCTGAGCAGTTCTTC.

Points on this clone: The sample contains more than one DNA sequence encoding this CDR3. The chain links TRBV12-3 or TRBV12-4 to TRBJ1-6; TRBD1 is a possible D gene (6 bases). V lost 2 bases and J lost 8, with 7 bases in between. The CDR3 runs to 13 residues. The chain's CDR3 is CASSLQGYSPLHF. The CDR3, as DNA: TGTGCCAGCAGTTTACAGGGGTATTCACCCCTCCACTTT.

The chain is built from TRBV6-2 or TRBV6-3 and TRBJ1-4; D gene unclear. The CDR3 covers 13 residues. Per germline, CDR1 MNHEY and CDR2 SVGEGT. Trimming took 4 bases from V and 8 from J, leaving 11 bases between them. The CDR3 DNA reads as TGTGCCAGCAGTTTGTCGAGGGTGGAAAAACTGTTTTTT. This gives the protein CASSLSRVEKLFF.

The chain carries TRBV4-2 and TRBJ1-5, with D perhaps matching TRBD1 (5 bases). The length of the CDR3 is 14 residues. V dropped 3 bases and J dropped 5 bases, with 11 bases sitting between them. Germline V gives CDR1 LGHNA, CDR2 YNFKEQ. The CDR3: CASSQGLSDQPQHF. The DNA for the CDR3 is TGTGCCAGCAGCCAGGGACTTTCCGATCAGCCCCAGCATTTT.

The chain has TRBV15 and TRBJ1-4; D is ambiguous. Germline V gives CDR1 LNHNV, CDR2 YYDKDF (reference sequence). This CDR3 has 16 residues. V lost 3 bases to trimming and J lost 7 bases, with 18 bases between them. CDR3 amino acids: CATSSFAQEDGEKLFF. The CDR3 DNA is TGTGCCACCAGCAGCTTTGCCCAGGAGGACGGTGAAAAACTGTTTTTT.

This rearrangement joins TRBV5-1 to TRBJ2-3; D is unresolved. The CDR3 length is 13 residues. Trimming cost V 1 base and J 1 base, with 4 bases left between them. The germline CDR1 and CDR2 sequences are SGHRS and YFSETQ. The CDR3 nucleotides read TGCGCCAGCAGCTTGTTCGGCACAGATACGCAGTATTTT. Its protein is CASSLFGTDTQYF.

The chain uses TRBV18 and TRBJ1-1; no definite D call. Looked up from germline, CDR1 is KGHSH and CDR2 is LQKENI. The CDR3 loop spans 17 amino acids. V lost 6 bases and J 0 bases, leaving 20 bases between the germline ends. The CDR3 nucleotides read TGTGCCAGCTCTCCCCAACCTGGGCTGCTCGTGAACACTGAAGCTTTCTTT. It encodes CASSPQPGLLVNTEAFF.

The V call is TRBV14, the J call TRBJ1-2; the D gene is possibly TRBD1 (5 bases). The V gene lost 1 base and the J gene lost 8 bases, with 14 bases spanning the gap. The CDR3 is 14 amino acids. Germline values: CDR1 SGHDN, CDR2 FVKESK. CDR3 nucleotides: TGTGCCAGCAGCCAAGGCAGGGTATCAAAGGGCTACACCTTC. Translating it yields CASSQGRVSKGYTF.

This clone was counted a few times. This rearrangement joins TRBV11-2 to TRBJ1-1; D ambiguous. The V gene lost 5 bases and the J gene lost 6 bases, with 7 bases spanning the gap. Germline CDR1 SGHAT, CDR2 FQNNGV. The CDR3 covers 11 residues. The CDR3 DNA sequence: TGTGCCAGCAGCCCTCTGGCTGAAGCTTTCTTT. It codes for CASSPLAEAFF.

The sample holds a few counts of this clone. The chain has TRBV4-3 and TRBJ2-5, with D tentatively TRBD2 (5 bases). V lost 4 bases and J 4 bases, leaving 16 bases between the germline ends. The V gene's germline CDR1 is LGHNA and CDR2 YSLEER. The CDR3 is made up of 15 amino acids. CDR3 protein: CASSPELADSETQYF. The DNA of the CDR3 is TGCGCCAGCAGCCCAGAGCTAGCTGACTCAGAGACCCAGTACTTC.

The chain uses TRBV9 and TRBJ1-2; D is uncertain. Trimming stripped 0 bases from V and 3 bases from J, with 12 bases between. CDR1 and CDR2 from the germline V gene are SGDLS and YYNGEE. The length of the CDR3 is 15 residues. This CDR3 is CASSVDPIADYGYTF. The CDR3 nucleotides are TGTGCCAGCAGCGTAGATCCCATTGCGGACTATGGCTACACCTTC.

This rearrangement joins TRBV10-1 to TRBJ1-1; D is possibly TRBD1 (6 bases). There are 16 residues in the CDR3. Trimming cost V 0 bases and J 0 bases, with 11 bases left between them. Germline-derived CDR1 and CDR2 are WNHNN and SYGVQD (reference sequence). The CDR3 nucleotides are TGCGCCAGCAGTGAGTCGGCAGGGGCTATGAACACTGAAGCTTTCTTT. This translates into CASSESAGAMNTEAFF.

The chain has TRBV6-2 or TRBV6-3 and TRBJ1-2; TRBD1 might be the D (5 bases). CDR3 size: 13 residues. The V end lost 6 bases, the J end lost 7 bases, and 15 bases lay between the germline ends. CDR1 and CDR2 (germline): MNHEY, SVGEGT. The chain's CDR3 is CASSRDPGIGYTF. CDR3 coding DNA: TGTGCCAGCAGCCGGGACCCTGGGATTGGCTACACCTTC.

This chain links TRBV3-1 (or the pseudogene TRBV3-2) with TRBJ1-6; 8 nucleotides align to TRBD1. From germline, CDR1 is LGHDT and CDR2 YNNKEL (reference sequence). The CDR3 consists of 15 residues. Germline trimming cut 1 base from V and 8 bases from J; bases unmatched to any gene: 4. The DNA for the CDR3 is TGTGCCAGCAGCCAAGGGACAGGGAAAGATTCACCCCTCCACTTT. Amino acid sequence: CASSQGTGKDSPLHF.

The rearrangement joins TRBV19 to TRBJ1-1, with D perhaps TRBD1 (5 bases). The V gene's germline CDR1 is LNHDA and CDR2 SQIVND (reference sequence). The CDR3 totals 12 residues. V lost 3 bases to trimming and J lost 8 bases, with 10 bases between them. The CDR3 sequence is CASSMGGFEAFF. The CDR3 DNA reads TGTGCCAGTAGTATGGGGGGTTTCGAAGCTTTCTTT.

V is TRBV5-4 and J is TRBJ2-7; TRBD2 matches at 10 bases. The junction had 10 bases not matched to a gene; V was cut back by 6 bases and J by 4 bases. The CDR3 is 15 residues long. Germline V gene data show CDR1 as SGHNT and CDR2 as YYREEE (reference sequence). The CDR3 spells CASTAAGGPGYEQYF. Written as DNA, the CDR3 is TGTGCCAGCACCGCAGCGGGGGGGCCCGGATACGAGCAGTACTTC.

The V and J genes are TRBV15 and TRBJ1-2, with 10 nucleotides matching TRBD1. The germline gives CDR1 LNHNV, CDR2 YYDKDF (reference sequence). The length of the CDR3 is 15 residues. The ends lost 1 base at V and 4 bases at J; junction bases unmatched: 3. The CDR3 loop reads CATSRGTGGIYGYTF. CDR3 DNA sequence: TGTGCCACCAGCAGAGGGACAGGGGGAATCTATGGCTACACCTTC.

The chain couples TRBV14 to TRBJ1-1; a weak D match, TRBD1 (5 bases). Germline V gene lookup returns CDR1 SGHDN and CDR2 FVKESK. This CDR3 contains 16 residues. V was trimmed by 2 bases and J by 6 bases, leaving 19 bases between them. The CDR3 is CASSQLRSLRGAEAFF. Here the CDR3 DNA reads TGTGCCAGCAGCCAACTTCGAAGTCTACGGGGCGCTGAAGCTTTCTTT.

The chain employs TRBV27 and TRBJ1-2; 8 nucleotides match TRBD1. After removal of 3 bases from V and 8 bases from J, the junction contained 5 bases not matched to a gene. Germline CDR1 reads MNHEY; CDR2 reads SMNVEV (reference sequence). CDR3 length: 13 amino acids. CDR3 region: CASSFSGQGGYTF. CDR3 DNA sequence: TGTGCCAGCAGTTTCTCCGGACAGGGAGGCTACACCTTC.

The rearrangement joins TRBV19 to TRBJ2-1, with D perhaps matching TRBD1 (7 bases). V was cut by 9 bases and J by 7 bases, with 22 bases left in between. The CDR3 consists of 15 residues. Germline V gene sequence: CDR1 LNHDA, CDR2 SQIVND (reference sequence). CDR3 sequence: CASLSRRPGGNEQFF. The DNA for the CDR3 is TGTGCCAGCCTTTCACGCCGGCCAGGGGGGAATGAGCAGTTCTTC.

The chain recombines TRBV3-1 (or the pseudogene TRBV3-2) with TRBJ1-5; D call uncertain. There are 15 residues in the CDR3. In germline, CDR1 is LGHDT, CDR2 YNNKEL (reference sequence). The ends were cut back, 5 bases at V and 2 bases at J, with 13 bases in the middle. The CDR3 region is CASSETGEGNQPQHF. In DNA form, the CDR3 reads TGTGCCAGCAGCGAGACCGGGGAGGGCAATCAGCCCCAGCATTTT.

This chain joins TRBV5-6 and TRBJ2-5; 7 bases are shared with TRBD1. The CDR3 spans 14 residues. The V and J ends lost 2 bases and 13 bases, in that order; junction bases with no gene match: 14. In germline, CDR1 is SGHDT, CDR2 YYEEEE. CDR3 region: CASSFGSTRGYWYF. CDR3 sequence (DNA): TGTGCCAGCAGCTTCGGAAGCACCAGGGGGTACTGGTACTTC.

V and J are TRBV2 and TRBJ2-6; TRBD1 matches at 10 bases. There are 17 residues in the CDR3. V lost 6 bases, J lost 0 bases, and 5 bases stayed unmatched. In germline, CDR1 is SNHLY, CDR2 FYNNEI. The CDR3 spells CASRGTGATSGANVLTF. In nucleotides, the CDR3 is TGTGCCAGCAGGGGGACAGGGGCCACCTCTGGGGCCAACGTCCTGACTTTC.

In this sample, this clone turned up many times. The J gene is TRBJ1-4, the V gene TRBV5-6; D uncertain. Germline-derived CDR1 and CDR2 are SGHDT and YYEEEE. This CDR3 is 13 amino acids long. Trimming removed 2 bases at V and 4 bases at J, with 6 bases between. The CDR3: CASSFLLNEKLFF. DNA for the CDR3: TGTGCCAGCAGCTTTCTTCTTAATGAAAAACTGTTTTTT.

This clone was seen only a few times. The CDR3 loop is CASSDRGTNTDTQYF. Here the CDR3 DNA reads TGTGCCAGCAGTGATAGGGGGACTAACACAGATACGCAGTATTTT. The chain couples TRBV25-1 to TRBJ2-3; the D gene is possibly TRBD2 (7 bases). Germline-derived CDR1 and CDR2 are MGHDK and SYGVNS. Trimming cost V 3 bases and J 2 bases, with 12 bases left between them. The CDR3 consists of 15 residues.